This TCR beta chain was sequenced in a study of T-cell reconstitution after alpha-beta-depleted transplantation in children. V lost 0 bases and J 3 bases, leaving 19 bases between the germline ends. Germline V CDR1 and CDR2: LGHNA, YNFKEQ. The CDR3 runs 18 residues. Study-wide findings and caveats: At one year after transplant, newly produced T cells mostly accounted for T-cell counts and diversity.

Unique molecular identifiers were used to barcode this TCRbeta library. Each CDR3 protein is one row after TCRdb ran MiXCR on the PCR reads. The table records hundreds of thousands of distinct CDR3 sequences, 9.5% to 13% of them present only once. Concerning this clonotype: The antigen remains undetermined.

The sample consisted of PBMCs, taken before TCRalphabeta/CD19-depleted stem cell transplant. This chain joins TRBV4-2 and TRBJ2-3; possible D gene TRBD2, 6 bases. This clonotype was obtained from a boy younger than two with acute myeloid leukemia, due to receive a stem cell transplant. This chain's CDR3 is CASSQDRTGSWGTDTQYF. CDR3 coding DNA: TGTGCCAGCAGCCAAGATCGTACCGGGAGTTGGGGGACAGATACGCAGTATTTT.